This T cell receptor beta chain is drawn from a study of graft-versus-host responses after intestinal transplantation (dated by TCRdb to about 2021). General notes on the study: Recipients received multivisceral, liver-intestinal, or isolated intestinal transplants. All recipients received anti-thymocyte globulin induction followed by maintenance tacrolimus and steroids for roughly three years. Graft-versus-host and host-versus-graft alloreactive T cell clones were tracked in the graft, circulation and bone marrow after intestinal transplantation using bulk TCR-beta CDR3 sequencing. Alloreactive clones were identified by sequencing pre-transplant mixed lymphocyte reaction products and comparing these products with unstimulated pre-transplant donor and recipient T cells. Of the 20 to 25 intestinal transplant recipients enrolled in the cohort, one of whom was a retransplant, a few patients without pretransplant specimens were excluded. Donor T cell macrochimerism was defined as a peak of at least 4% donor T cells among recipient peripheral blood mononuclear cells. Rather than being sequenced by the commercial service, samples from a few later patients were sequenced in-house on an Illumina MiSeq and processed with MiXCR.

Libraries were constructed by the immunoSEQ multiplex PCR assay. For most patients, genomic DNA was isolated using the Qiagen DNeasy Blood and Tissue Kit and was shipped frozen to Adaptive Biotechnologies for TCR sequencing. Adaptive Biotechnologies carried out high-throughput TCR-beta CDR3 sequencing of genomic DNA for most patients. Under the source paper's analysis protocol: TCR sequencing data were retrieved from Adaptive's ImmunoSEQ software for 15 to 20 patients, whereas a few other patients were processed with MiXCR and VDJtools. To correct CD4 versus CD8 sorting errors, any sequence found in both subsets at a frequency ratio below 5:1 was removed. CDR3 nucleotide sequences shared between donor and recipient were removed because the origin of such sequences could not be assigned. To count as alloreactive, a clone needed at least 2-fold expansion over unstimulated cells and a minimum CFSE-low frequency of 0.002% (template counts) or 0.001% (read counts). Mappable clones were those detected in sequenced pre-transplant spleen, lymph node, or MLR CFSE-low populations of the donor or recipient. The cumulative frequency of alloreactive clones was calculated as a percentage of all sequences, weighted by copy number. TCRdb obtained this table from immuneACCESS and retained in-frame rearrangements with V and J assigned. These tables miss some clones; where compared with another copy, unresolved V genes account for less than half of the shortfall, and the remainder is unexplained. From that table come the V and J calls and clone size; the DNA was used to work out D and trimming. Within this sample are 30,000 to 45,000 clones, with 85% to 95% of them counted one time only. 21% of the sample lies in the top ten.

On the study overall, not on this receptor specifically: The conclusions were limited by the relatively low number and heterogeneity of the intestinal transplant patients. Early after transplant, peak levels of circulating GvH clones were found to be associated with declines in HvG clones. GvH clones turned up in recipient bone marrow, with some appearing earlier in ileal mucosa or blood, a pattern consistent with an intestinal mucosal origin. In patients with donor T cell macrochimerism, the allografts had high GvH to HvG T cell clonal ratios.

Unmatched junction bases come to 8, with V trimmed by 2 bases and J by 2 bases. Sequences LGHNA (CDR1) and YSLEER (CDR2) are obtained from the germline V gene. The CDR3 starts with the cysteine, ends with the phenylalanine, and has 17 residues. CDR3 DNA only is kept here, 51 bases in frame from base 1. Notes on this clone: It lacks a known antigen. It has no much larger one-base neighbor in the sample; base qualities were not kept.

The intended sense of this specimen's time point label: cells obtained before transplantation from donor or recipient. CD3+CD4+ and CD3+CD8+ populations were FACS-sorted from unstimulated pre-transplant donor and recipient cells taken from spleen or lymph nodes. Recombination joined TRBV4-3 with TRBJ2-1, with 8 central nucleotides matching TRBD1. The receptor's source is a human donor who was the organ donor for an intestinal transplant. The sample consisted of unstimulated CD8+ T cells sorted from spleen or lymph node cells, taken before transplant. The bases are TGCGCCAGCAGCCAACCAGGACAGGGCCCGACCTACAATGAGCAGTTCTTC. Its protein product is CASSQPGQGPTYNEQFF.